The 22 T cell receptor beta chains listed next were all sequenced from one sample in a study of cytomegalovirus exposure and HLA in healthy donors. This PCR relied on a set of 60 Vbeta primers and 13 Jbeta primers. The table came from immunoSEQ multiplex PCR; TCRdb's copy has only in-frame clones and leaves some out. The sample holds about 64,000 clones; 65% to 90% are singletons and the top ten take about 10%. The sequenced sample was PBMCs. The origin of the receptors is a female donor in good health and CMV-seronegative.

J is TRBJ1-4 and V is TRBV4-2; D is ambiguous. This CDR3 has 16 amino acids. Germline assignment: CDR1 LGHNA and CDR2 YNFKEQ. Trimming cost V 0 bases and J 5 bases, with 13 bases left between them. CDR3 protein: CASSQDPEGLNEKLFF. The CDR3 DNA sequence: TGTGCCAGCAGCCAAGATCCCGAGGGCTTAAATGAAAAACTGTTTTTT.

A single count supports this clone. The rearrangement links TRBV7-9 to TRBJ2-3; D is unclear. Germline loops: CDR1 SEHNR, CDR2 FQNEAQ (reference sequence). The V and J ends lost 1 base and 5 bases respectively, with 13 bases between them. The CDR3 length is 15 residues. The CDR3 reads CASSLVRGKVDTQYF. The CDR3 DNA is TGTGCCAGCAGCTTAGTACGCGGAAAGGTAGATACGCAGTATTTT. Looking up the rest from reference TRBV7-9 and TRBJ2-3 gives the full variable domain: DTGVSQNPRHKITKRGQNVTFRCDPISEHNRLYWYRQTLGQGPEFLTYFQNEAQLEKSRLLSDRFSAERPKGSFSTLEIQRTEQGDSAMYLCASSLVRGKVDTQYFGPGTRLTVL.

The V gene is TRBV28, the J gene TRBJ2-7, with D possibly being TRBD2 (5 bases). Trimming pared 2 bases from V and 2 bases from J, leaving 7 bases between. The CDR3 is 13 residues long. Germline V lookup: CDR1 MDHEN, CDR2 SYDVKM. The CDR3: CASSLGGPYEQYF. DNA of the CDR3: TGTGCCAGCAGTTTAGGAGGTCCCTACGAGCAGTACTTC.

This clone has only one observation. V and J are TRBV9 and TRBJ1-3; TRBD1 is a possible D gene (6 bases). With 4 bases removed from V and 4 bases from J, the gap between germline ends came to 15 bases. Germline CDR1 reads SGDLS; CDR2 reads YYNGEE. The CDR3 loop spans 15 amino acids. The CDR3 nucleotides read TGTGCCAGCAGCTCTCACAGGGATCCAGGAAACACCATATATTTT. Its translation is CASSSHRDPGNTIYF.

CDR3 in amino acids: CASSPRTSGANSYEQYF. The CDR3 DNA sequence: TGTGCCAGCAGCCCCAGGACTAGCGGAGCGAATTCCTACGAGCAGTACTTC. The V and J genes are TRBV7-9 and TRBJ2-7; the match to TRBD2 covers 10 bases. Trimming at V came to 5 bases and at J to 1 base, leaving 11 bases not matched to a gene. Germline V gene sequence: CDR1 SEHNR, CDR2 FQNEAQ (reference sequence). This CDR3 is built from 17 residues.

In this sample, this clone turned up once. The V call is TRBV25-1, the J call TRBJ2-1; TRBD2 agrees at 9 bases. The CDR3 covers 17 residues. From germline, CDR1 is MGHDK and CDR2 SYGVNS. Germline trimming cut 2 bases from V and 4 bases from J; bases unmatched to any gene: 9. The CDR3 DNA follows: TGTGCCAGCAGTGAACCACGGGGGCGGGAGGGATACAATGAGCAGTTCTTC. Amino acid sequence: CASSEPRGREGYNEQFF. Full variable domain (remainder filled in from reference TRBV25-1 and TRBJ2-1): EADIYQTPRYLVIGTGKKITLECSQTMGHDKMYWYQQDPGMELHLIHYSYGVNSTEKGDLSSESTVSRIRTEHFPLTLESARPSHTSQYLCASSEPRGREGYNEQFFGPGTRLTVL.

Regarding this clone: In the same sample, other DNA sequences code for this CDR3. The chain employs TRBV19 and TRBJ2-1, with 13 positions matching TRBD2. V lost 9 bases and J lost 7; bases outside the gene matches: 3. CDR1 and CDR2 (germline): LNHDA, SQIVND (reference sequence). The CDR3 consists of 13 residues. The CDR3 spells CASRLAGGNEQFF. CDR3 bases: TGTGCCAGCCGACTAGCGGGGGGAAATGAGCAGTTCTTC.

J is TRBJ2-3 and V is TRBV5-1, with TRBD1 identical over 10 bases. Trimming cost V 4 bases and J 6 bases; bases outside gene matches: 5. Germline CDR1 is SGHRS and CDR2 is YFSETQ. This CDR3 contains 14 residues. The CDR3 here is CASSTGTGVDTQYF. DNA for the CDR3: TGCGCCAGCAGCACCGGGACAGGGGTGGATACGCAGTATTTT.

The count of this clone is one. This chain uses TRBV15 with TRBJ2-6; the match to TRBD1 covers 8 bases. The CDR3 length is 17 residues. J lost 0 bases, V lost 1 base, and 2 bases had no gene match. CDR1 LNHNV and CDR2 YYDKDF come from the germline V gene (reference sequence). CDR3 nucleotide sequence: TGTGCCACCAGCAGAGGGACAGGGAACTCTGGGGCCAACGTCCTGACTTTC. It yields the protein CATSRGTGNSGANVLTF.

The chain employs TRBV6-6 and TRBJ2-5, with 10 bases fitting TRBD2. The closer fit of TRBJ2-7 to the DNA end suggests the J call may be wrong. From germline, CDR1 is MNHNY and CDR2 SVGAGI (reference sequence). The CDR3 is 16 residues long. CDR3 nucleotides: TGTGCCAGCAGTTACTGGTCTAGCGGGAGCTCCTACGAGCAGTACTTC. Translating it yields CASSYWSSGSSYEQYF.

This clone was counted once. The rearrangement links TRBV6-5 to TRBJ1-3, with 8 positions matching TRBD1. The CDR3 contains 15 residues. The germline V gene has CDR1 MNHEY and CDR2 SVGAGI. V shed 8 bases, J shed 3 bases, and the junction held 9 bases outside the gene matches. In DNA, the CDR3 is TGTGCCAGCTCCGGCGACAGGGGTTTTGGAAACACCATATATTTT. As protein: CASSGDRGFGNTIYF.

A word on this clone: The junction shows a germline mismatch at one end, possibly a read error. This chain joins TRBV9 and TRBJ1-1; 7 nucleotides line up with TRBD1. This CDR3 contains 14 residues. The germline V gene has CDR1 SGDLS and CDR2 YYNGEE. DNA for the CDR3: TGTGCCGGCAGCGGAAGACAGGGGAACACTGAAGCTTTCTTT. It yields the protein CAGSGRQGNTEAFF.

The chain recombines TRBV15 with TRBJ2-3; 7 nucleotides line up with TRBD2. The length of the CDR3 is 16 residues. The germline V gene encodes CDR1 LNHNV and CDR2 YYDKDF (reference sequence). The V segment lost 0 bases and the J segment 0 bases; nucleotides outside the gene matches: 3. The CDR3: CATSRDRGVSTDTQYF. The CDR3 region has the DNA TGTGCCACCAGCAGAGATCGGGGGGTAAGCACAGATACGCAGTATTTT.

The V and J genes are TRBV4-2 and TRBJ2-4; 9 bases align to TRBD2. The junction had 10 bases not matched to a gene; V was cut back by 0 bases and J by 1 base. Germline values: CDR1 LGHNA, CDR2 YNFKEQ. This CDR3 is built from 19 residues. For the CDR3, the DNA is TGTGCCAGCAGCCAAGAATTGGCGGGAGGGCCGTACGCCAAAAACATTCAGTACTTC. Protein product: CASSQELAGGPYAKNIQYF.

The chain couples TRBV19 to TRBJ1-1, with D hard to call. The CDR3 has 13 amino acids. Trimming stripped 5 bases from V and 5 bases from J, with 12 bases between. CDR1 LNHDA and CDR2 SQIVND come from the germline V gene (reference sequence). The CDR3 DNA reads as TGTGCCAGTAGTGCGACAAGTAAGACTGAAGCTTTCTTT. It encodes CASSATSKTEAFF.

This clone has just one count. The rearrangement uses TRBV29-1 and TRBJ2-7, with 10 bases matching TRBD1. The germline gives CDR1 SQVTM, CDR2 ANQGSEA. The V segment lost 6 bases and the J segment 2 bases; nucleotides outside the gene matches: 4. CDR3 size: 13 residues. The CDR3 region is CSVGTGAAYEQYF. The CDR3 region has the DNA TGCAGCGTCGGGACAGGGGCCGCCTACGAGCAGTACTTC.

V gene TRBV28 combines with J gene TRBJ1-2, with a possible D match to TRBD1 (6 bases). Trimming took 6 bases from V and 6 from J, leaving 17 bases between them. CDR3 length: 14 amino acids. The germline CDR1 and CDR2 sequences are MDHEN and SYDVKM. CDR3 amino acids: CASRSGGAKDGYTF. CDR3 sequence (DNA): TGTGCCAGCAGGAGTGGGGGGGCGAAGGATGGCTACACCTTC.

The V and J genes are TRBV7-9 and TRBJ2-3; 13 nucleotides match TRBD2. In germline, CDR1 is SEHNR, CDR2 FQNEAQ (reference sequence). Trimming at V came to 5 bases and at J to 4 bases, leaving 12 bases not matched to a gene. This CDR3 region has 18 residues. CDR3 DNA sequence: TGTGCCAGCAGCCCGGGGGCACCACTAGCGGGGGGGGCAGATACGCAGTATTTT. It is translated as CASSPGAPLAGGADTQYF. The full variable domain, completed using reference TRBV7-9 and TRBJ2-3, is DTGVSQNPRHKITKRGQNVTFRCDPISEHNRLYWYRQTLGQGPEFLTYFQNEAQLEKSRLLSDRFSAERPKGSFSTLEIQRTEQGDSAMYLCASSPGAPLAGGADTQYFGPGTRLTVL.

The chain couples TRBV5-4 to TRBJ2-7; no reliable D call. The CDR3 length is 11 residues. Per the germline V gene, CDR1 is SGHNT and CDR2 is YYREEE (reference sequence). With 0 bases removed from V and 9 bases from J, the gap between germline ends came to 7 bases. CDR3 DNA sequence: TGTGCCAGCAGCTTGGCTGGGCTGCAGTACTTC. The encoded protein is CASSLAGLQYF. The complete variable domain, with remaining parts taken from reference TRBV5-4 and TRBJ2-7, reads ETGVTQSPTHLIKTRGQQVTLRCSSQSGHNTVSWYQQALGQGPQFIFQYYREEENGRGNFPPRFSGLQFPNYSSELNVNALELDDSALYLCASSLAGLQYFGPGTRLTVT.

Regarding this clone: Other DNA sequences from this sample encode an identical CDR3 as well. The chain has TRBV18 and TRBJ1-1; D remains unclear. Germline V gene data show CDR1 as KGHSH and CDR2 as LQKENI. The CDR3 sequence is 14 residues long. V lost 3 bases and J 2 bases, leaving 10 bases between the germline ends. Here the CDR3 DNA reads TGTGCCAGCTCACCGGGCCTTTCAAACACTGAAGCTTTCTTT. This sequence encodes CASSPGLSNTEAFF.

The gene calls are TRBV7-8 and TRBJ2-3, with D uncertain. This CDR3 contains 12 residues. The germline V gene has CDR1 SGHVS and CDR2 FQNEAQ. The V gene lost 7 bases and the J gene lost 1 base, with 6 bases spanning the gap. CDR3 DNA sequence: TGTGCCAGCACCCTAGGCACAGATACGCAGTATTTT. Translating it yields CASTLGTDTQYF.

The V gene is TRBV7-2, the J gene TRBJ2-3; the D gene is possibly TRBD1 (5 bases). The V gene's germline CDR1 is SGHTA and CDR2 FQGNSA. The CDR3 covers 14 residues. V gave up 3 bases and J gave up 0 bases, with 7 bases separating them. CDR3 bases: TGTGCCAGCAGCTTTACAGGAAGCACAGATACGCAGTATTTT. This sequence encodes CASSFTGSTDTQYF.